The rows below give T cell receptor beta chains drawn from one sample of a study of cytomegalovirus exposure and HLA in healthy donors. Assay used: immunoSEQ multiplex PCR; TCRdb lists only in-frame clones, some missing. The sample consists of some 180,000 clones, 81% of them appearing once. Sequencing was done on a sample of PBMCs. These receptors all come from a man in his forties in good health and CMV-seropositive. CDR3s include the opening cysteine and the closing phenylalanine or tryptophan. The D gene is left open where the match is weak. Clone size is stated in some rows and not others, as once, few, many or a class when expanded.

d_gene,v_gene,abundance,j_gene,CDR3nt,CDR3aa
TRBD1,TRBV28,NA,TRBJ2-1,TGTGCCAGCAGTCCTGGACAGGGGAGAAGCTCCTACAATGAGCAGTTCTTC,CASSPGQGRSSYNEQFF
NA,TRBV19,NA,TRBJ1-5,TGTGCCAGTACCGGGTTATATAATTTT,CASTGLYNF
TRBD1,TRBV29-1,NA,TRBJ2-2,TGCAGCGTGGGGCTCTCAGGGGGTTTTTCCGGGGAGCTGTTTTTT,CSVGLSGGFSGELFF
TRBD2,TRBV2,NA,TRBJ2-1,TGTGCCAGCAGTGCCCTAGCGGGAGCTTTTGAGCAGTTCTTC,CASSALAGAFEQFF
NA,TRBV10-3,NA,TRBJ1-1,TGTGCCATCAGTGAGTCGGAGGTCAGGGGCACTGAAGCTTTCTTT,CAISESEVRGTEAFF
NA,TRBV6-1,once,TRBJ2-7,TGTGCCAGCAGTTTACTCCGGGGGACCTACGAGCAGTACTTC,CASSLLRGTYEQYF
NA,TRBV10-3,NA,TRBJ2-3,TGTGCCATCAGTGTCGAGGCAGGACTTTTAGTTATAGATACGCAGTATTTT,CAISVEAGLLVIDTQYF
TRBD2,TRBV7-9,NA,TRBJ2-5,TGTGCCAGCAGCTTAGGCCAGACTAGCGGGAGTCTTCAAGAGACCCAGTACTTC,CASSLGQTSGSLQETQYF
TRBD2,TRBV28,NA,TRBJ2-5,TGTGCCAGCAGTTTATCGGGGGGGGATGGAGAGACCCAGTACTTC,CASSLSGGDGETQYF
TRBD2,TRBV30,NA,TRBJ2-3,TGTGCCTGGAGTGTATTAAGGTCTAGCGGGAGCACAGATACGCAGTATTTT,CAWSVLRSSGSTDTQYF
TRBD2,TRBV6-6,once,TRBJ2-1,TGTGCCAGCAGTCTTAGCGGGGGGGTCGATGAGCAGTTCTTC,CASSLSGGVDEQFF
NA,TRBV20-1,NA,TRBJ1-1,TGCAGTGCTGCGAGTTTGACTGAAGCTTTCTTT,CSAASLTEAFF
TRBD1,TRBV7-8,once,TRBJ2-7,TGTGCCAGCAGCCGGGACAGGGGGTCTGTCGAGCAGTACTTC,CASSRDRGSVEQYF
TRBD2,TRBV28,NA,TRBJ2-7,TGTGCCAGCAGTTTACGAAGACCCCAGAGGAGCGGGAACTCCTACGAGCAGTACTTC,CASSLRRPQRSGNSYEQYF
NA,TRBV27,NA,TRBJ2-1,TGTGCCAGCAGTTTAATGCTAGCTGGATACAATGAGCAGTTCTTC,CASSLMLAGYNEQFF
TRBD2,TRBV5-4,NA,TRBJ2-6,TGTGCCAGCAGCCGGGAGAGCGGGAATCCCTCTGGGGCCAACGTCCTGACTTTC,CASSRESGNPSGANVLTF
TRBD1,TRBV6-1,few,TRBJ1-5,TGTGCCAGCGAAGGGACAGGGGGAATGCGGCAGCCCCAGCATTTT,CASEGTGGMRQPQHF
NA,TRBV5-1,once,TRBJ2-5,TGCGCCAGCAGCTCAGGGGGGACATCCCTAGAGACCCAGTACTTC,CASSSGGTSLETQYF
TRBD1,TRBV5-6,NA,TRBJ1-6,TGTGCCAGCAGCTCCATTATAGACAGGGCCACCTTCTCACCCCTCCACTTT,CASSSIIDRATFSPLHF
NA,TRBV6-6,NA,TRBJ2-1,TGTGCCAGCAGTCCCGTCTCCTACAATGAGCAGTTCTTC,CASSPVSYNEQFF
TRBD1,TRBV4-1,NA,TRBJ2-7,TGCGCCAGCAGCCAAGCGGGACAGGGGGCCTCCTACGAGCAGTACTTC,CASSQAGQGASYEQYF
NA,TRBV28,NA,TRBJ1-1,TGTGCCAGCAGTTTTGACATTGAAGCTTTCTTT,CASSFDIEAFF
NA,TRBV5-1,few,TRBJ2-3,TGCGCCAGCAGCCCGGGACTTCCTCCGCCAGATACGCAGTATTTT,CASSPGLPPPDTQYF
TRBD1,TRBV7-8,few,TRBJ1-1,TGTGCCAGCAGAGAACTGACAGGGGGCGTCACTGAAGCTTTCTTT,CASRELTGGVTEAFF
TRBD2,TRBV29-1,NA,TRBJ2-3,TGCAGCGTTGAAGGCCTAGCGGGAGGCATCCTAGATACGCAGTATTTT,CSVEGLAGGILDTQYF
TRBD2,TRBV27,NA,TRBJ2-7,TGTGCCAGCAGTTTAGTTACTAGCGGGAGCGAGCAGTACTTC,CASSLVTSGSEQYF
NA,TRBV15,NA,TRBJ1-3,TGTGCCACCAGTTGGGGCGGGGTGAGAGGAAACACCATATATTTT,CATSWGGVRGNTIYF
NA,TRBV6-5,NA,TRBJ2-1,TGTGCCAGCAGCCGGGACACTGAGCAGTTCTTC,CASSRDTEQFF
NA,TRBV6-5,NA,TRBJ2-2,TGTGCCAGCAGTTTACAGGGGAACACCGGGGAGCTGTTTTTT,CASSLQGNTGELFF
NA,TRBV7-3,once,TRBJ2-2,TGTTCCAGCAGCGGTCCGGGACTTCCGAACACCGGGGAGCTGTTTTTT,CSSSGPGLPNTGELFF
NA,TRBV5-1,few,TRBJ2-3,TGCGCCAGCAGGTCCGTTGGAGGACCGGGTGACACAGATACGCAGTATTTT,CASRSVGGPGDTDTQYF
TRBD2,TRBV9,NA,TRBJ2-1,TGTGCCAGCAGCAGGAGGACTAGCGGGAGGAAATACAATGAGCAGTTCTTC,CASSRRTSGRKYNEQFF
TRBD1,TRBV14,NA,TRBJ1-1,TGTGCCAGCAGCCAAGAAAGGGACAGGGGGGTGAACACTGAAGCTTTCTTT,CASSQERDRGVNTEAFF
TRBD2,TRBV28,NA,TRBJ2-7,TGTGCCAGCAGTTTATTAGCGGGAGGGGATTACGAGCAGTACTTC,CASSLLAGGDYEQYF
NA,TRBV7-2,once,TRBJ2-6,TGTGCCACCAAGAGGGTTTCCTCTGGGGCCAACGTCCTGACTTTC,CATKRVSSGANVLTF
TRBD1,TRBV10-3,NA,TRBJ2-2,TGTGCCATCAGCGGGACAGGGGGGCCCGGGGAGCTGTTTTTT,CAISGTGGPGELFF
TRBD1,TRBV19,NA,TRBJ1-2,TGTGCCAGTAGTCAACAGGGGGAAGGTAACTATGGCTACACCTTC,CASSQQGEGNYGYTF